These 5 T cell receptor beta chains share one sample of origin, sequenced in a study of blood T cells in healthy people across ages. Combining a sample-barcoded 5' primer with a J-beta primer mix, a second PCR ran for roughly 6 to 11 cycles. MiXCR, applied by TCRdb to the 5' RACE reads, yields one record per CDR3 protein. The sample records over 1,200,000 distinct CDR3 sequences, roughly 64% being singletons. Sequencing was done on a sample of blood. These receptors all stem from a young man in good health.

CDR3 nucleotide sequence: TGTGCCAGCAGCCAAACCAGGGGTTCGGAGCAGTACTTC. It yields the protein CASSQTRGSEQYF. This chain joins TRBV3-1 and TRBJ2-7; D is possibly TRBD1 (6 bases). There are 13 residues in the CDR3. The germline CDR1 and CDR2 sequences are LGHDT and YNNKEL (reference sequence). With 2 bases removed from V and 7 bases from J, the gap between germline ends came to 12 bases.

The chain carries TRBV7-9 and TRBJ2-7, with 10 bases aligning to TRBD1. The CDR3 runs to 15 residues. CDR1 is SEHNR and CDR2 is FQNEAQ in the germline V gene (reference sequence). With 6 bases clipped from V and 0 bases from J, the junction kept 5 bases outside the gene matches. The CDR3 sequence: CASRPRTGGSYEQYF. CDR3 nucleotides: TGTGCCAGCAGGCCTCGGACAGGGGGCTCCTACGAGCAGTACTTC.

This rearrangement joins TRBV20-1 to TRBJ2-7; D gene unclear. This CDR3 has 12 residues. Germline loops: CDR1 DFQATT, CDR2 SNEGSKA (reference sequence). V lost 8 bases, J lost 3 bases, and 14 bases lay in between. CDR3 in amino acids: CSTVVGYYEQYF. As DNA, the CDR3 is TGCAGTACTGTCGTGGGCTACTACGAGCAGTACTTC.

This rearrangement joins TRBV7-8 to TRBJ2-1; D is perhaps TRBD2 (6 bases). There are 16 residues in the CDR3. V was pared by 4 bases and J by 0 bases, with 13 bases between. Germline assignment: CDR1 SGHVS and CDR2 FQNEAQ. CDR3: CASSSNLAHSYNEQFF. DNA for the CDR3: TGTGCCAGCAGCTCAAATCTAGCGCACTCCTACAATGAGCAGTTCTTC. Using reference TRBV7-8 and TRBJ2-1 for the parts outside the CDR3, the full variable domain is GAGVSQSPRYKVAKRGQDVALRCDPISGHVSLFWYQQALGQGPEFLTYFQNEAQLDKSGLPSDRFFAERPEGSVSTLKIQRTQQEDSAVYLCASSSNLAHSYNEQFFGPGTRLTVL.

This clonotype was found many times. DNA for the CDR3: TGTGCCAGCAGCGTCAGCGGGGCCTCCTACGAGCAGTACTTC. It codes for CASSVSGASYEQYF. The chain has TRBV9 and TRBJ2-7; 7 nucleotides agree with TRBD2. Trimming took 2 bases from V and 0 from J; bases not matched to a gene: 2. Germline values: CDR1 SGDLS, CDR2 YYNGEE. CDR3 length equals 14 residues.